This T cell receptor beta chain was sequenced for a study of CD8 T cells in Susac syndrome. The CDR3 has 13 residues. The V gene end was trimmed by 7 bases and the J gene end by 6 bases; junction bases not matched to a gene: 6. An amount of RNA that ranged from roughly 0.45 to 1 ug was reverse transcribed with random hexamers. TCRdb used MiXCR to reprocess the immunoSEQ multiplex PCR reads, holding one entry per CDR3 protein. The table includes around 160,000 distinct CDR3 sequences, 85% to 95% detected once. This chain joins TRBV12-3 or TRBV12-4 and TRBJ1-5, with 7 bases identical to TRBD1. The TCR originated in a human donor in good health. Sequencing was done on a sample of CD4+ T cells from PBMCs. CDR3 loop: CASTAGGFQPQHF. The DNA of the CDR3 is TGTGCCAGCACAGCAGGGGGTTTTCAGCCCCAGCATTTT.